Following are 21 T cell receptor beta chains from one sample sequenced in a study of molecular identifiers for immune sequencing clone quantification. TCRdb redid the calling of the PCR reads with MiXCR, one entry per CDR3 protein. The data hold over 600,000 distinct CDR3 sequences, with 20% observed a single time. Source material: naive CD8+ T cells from blood, with Jurkat cell RNA spiked in. Subset in this sample: FACS-sorted CD8+CD4-CCR7+CD45RA+ naive T cells. The receptors here all came from a human donor in good health. Some libraries in this study had Jurkat cell RNA spiked in.

The chain joins TRBV24-1 to TRBJ2-1; 8 nucleotides line up with TRBD2. CDR1 is KGHDR and CDR2 is SFDVKD in the germline V gene. The CDR3 has 14 amino acids. J lost 8 bases, V lost 0 bases, and 2 bases had no gene match. CDR3: CATSDLRAGDEQFF. The CDR3 DNA follows: TGTGCCACCAGTGATTTGCGAGCGGGAGATGAGCAGTTCTTC.

On this clonotype: The junction does not match germline at one end; this may be a read error. The CDR3 is CASSAWASYNGQFF. The CDR3 DNA reads TGTGCCAGCAGCGCTTGGGCCTCCTACAATGGGCAGTTCTTC. The chain combines TRBV28 with TRBJ2-1; D remains unclear. The CDR3 runs to 14 residues. The germline V gene has CDR1 MDHEN and CDR2 SYDVKM.

This clonotype occurred many times. The rearrangement links TRBV20-1 to TRBJ2-7; D remains ambiguous. In germline, CDR1 is DFQATT, CDR2 SNEGSKA (reference sequence). This CDR3 is built from 16 residues. V was pared by 0 bases and J by 2 bases, with 17 bases between. The CDR3 sequence is CSARDLDGPTTYEQYF. CDR3 in DNA: TGCAGTGCTAGAGATCTTGACGGCCCAACAACCTACGAGCAGTACTTC.

As to this clonotype: This could be a read error, since a much larger clone is one nucleotide away. The gene calls are TRBV7-9 and TRBJ1-1; D ambiguous. The CDR3 spans 14 residues. In germline, CDR1 is SEHNR, CDR2 FQNEAQ (reference sequence). Here the CDR3 reads CDSSLRPENTEAFF. The CDR3, as DNA: TGTGACAGCAGCTTACGGCCAGAGAACACTGAAGCTTTCTTT. The entire variable domain, with the rest obtained from reference TRBV7-9 and TRBJ1-1, is as follows: DTGVSQNPRHKITKRGQNVTFRCDPISEHNRLYWYRQTLGQGPEFLTYFQNEAQLEKSRLLSDRFSAERPKGSFSTLEIQRTEQGDSAMYLCDSSLRPENTEAFFGQGTRLTVV.

This clonotype turned up a few times. The chain links TRBV20-1 to TRBJ2-5; TRBD2 aligns across 9 bases. CDR1 is DFQATT, CDR2 SNEGSKA, per germline (reference sequence). The CDR3 extends over 16 amino acids. The V gene end was trimmed by 6 bases and the J gene end by 5 bases; junction bases not matched to a gene: 16. Written as DNA, the CDR3 is TGCAGTGCCCCGGATCTTAGCGGGGGAACTTGGGAGACCCAGTACTTC. Its translation: CSAPDLSGGTWETQYF.

This clonotype was counted at least ten times. This chain uses TRBV27 with TRBJ1-5, with TRBD1 matching over 10 bases. Trimming took 5 bases from V and 5 from J; bases not matched to a gene: 9. Germline values: CDR1 MNHEY, CDR2 SMNVEV (reference sequence). The CDR3 loop spans 16 amino acids. CDR3 in amino acids: CASSPEGTGADQPQHF. In nucleotides, the CDR3 is TGTGCCAGCAGTCCAGAAGGGACAGGGGCGGATCAGCCCCAGCATTTT.

This clonotype was seen ten or more times. The chain is built from TRBV13 and TRBJ2-3; 11 bases align to TRBD2. The V gene's germline CDR1 is PRHDT and CDR2 FYEKMQ (reference sequence). The CDR3 runs 17 residues. V dropped 4 bases and J dropped 2; count of bases not matched to a gene: 8. CDR3 DNA sequence: TGTGCCAGCAGCTCACTACTAGCGGGGGCCGCCACAGATACGCAGTATTTT. This codes for CASSSLLAGAATDTQYF.

This clonotype has a count of ten or more. The rearrangement links TRBV19 to TRBJ1-2, with D uncertain. The germline gives CDR1 LNHDA, CDR2 SQIVND (reference sequence). V was clipped by 6 bases and J by 8 bases, with 16 bases between them. CDR3 length: 13 amino acids. The CDR3 bases are TGTGCCAGTAGGCCGGAGGAGGGATCCGGCTACACCTTC. Encoded protein: CASRPEEGSGYTF.

This clonotype was seen a handful of times. The chain combines TRBV4-2 with TRBJ2-7; D gene uncertain. The CDR3 is 15 residues long. CDR1 and CDR2 (germline): LGHNA, YNFKEQ. V gave up 1 base and J gave up 2 bases, with 12 bases separating them. The CDR3 reads CASSQVVTNTYEQYF. Here the CDR3 DNA reads TGTGCCAGCAGCCAAGTAGTGACGAATACCTACGAGCAGTACTTC.

This clonotype appeared a few times. In DNA, the CDR3 is TGCAGCGTTGAAGGGCTCACGGCGGATACGCAGTATTTT. Its translation: CSVEGLTADTQYF. The rearrangement uses TRBV29-1 and TRBJ2-3; D unclear. Trimming stripped 1 base from V and 6 bases from J, with 11 bases between. The CDR3 length is 13 residues. Germline lookup yields CDR1 SQVTM and CDR2 ANQGSEA.

This clonotype was seen at least ten times. CDR3 DNA sequence: TGCGCCAGCAGCCAAGGGCAGGCCGCCTCCTACGAGCAGTACTTC. Translated, it gives CASSQGQAASYEQYF. The chain uses TRBV4-3 and TRBJ2-7; D unresolved. From germline, CDR1 is LGHNA and CDR2 YSLEER. The V end was cut by 1 base, the J end by 0 bases, with 10 bases between. The CDR3 is made up of 15 amino acids.

This clonotype was recorded many times. V is TRBV7-9 and J is TRBJ2-7, with TRBD1 as a possible D gene (5 bases). The CDR3 is 13 residues long. Trimming removed 5 bases from V and 3 bases from J, with 11 bases in between. CDR1 is SEHNR, CDR2 FQNEAQ, per germline (reference sequence). CDR3 in amino acids: CASSEGAFYEQYF. As DNA, the CDR3 is TGTGCCAGCAGCGAAGGGGCGTTCTACGAGCAGTACTTC.

This clonotype was seen at least ten times. The genes are TRBV29-1 and TRBJ1-2; D is perhaps TRBD1 (6 bases). The germline V and J ends were trimmed by 7 bases and 5 bases, with 14 bases remaining between them. Germline V lookup: CDR1 SQVTM, CDR2 ANQGSEA. This CDR3 has 12 residues. The CDR3 loop is CSGVTGSYGYTF. The CDR3 DNA sequence: TGCAGCGGGGTCACAGGGAGTTATGGCTACACCTTC.

This clonotype was counted ten times or more. The chain joins TRBV7-2 to TRBJ2-3; D is possibly TRBD1 or TRBD2 (6 bases each). This CDR3 has 16 amino acids. V was pared by 5 bases and J by 2 bases, with 17 bases between. Looked up from germline, CDR1 is SGHTA and CDR2 is FQGNSA. Written as DNA, the CDR3 is TGTGCCAGCAGCCCGCCCACGGGGGCCCCCACAGATACGCAGTATTTT. This sequence encodes CASSPPTGAPTDTQYF.

This clonotype was observed a few times. V is TRBV18 and J is TRBJ2-5; D is unresolved. The germline V and J ends were trimmed by 0 bases and 3 bases, with 5 bases remaining between them. The CDR3 covers 13 residues. The germline CDR1 and CDR2 sequences are KGHSH and LQKENI. Written as DNA, the CDR3 is TGTGCCAGCTCACCACCGTCTGAAGAGACCCAGTACTTC. Translating gives CASSPPSEETQYF.

The chain has TRBV7-9 and TRBJ1-4; perhaps TRBD1 as D (5 bases). V shed 3 bases and J shed 4 bases, with 12 bases lying between them. Germline assignment: CDR1 SEHNR and CDR2 FQNEAQ (reference sequence). This CDR3 region has 15 residues. The CDR3 here is CASSLSGNNNEKLFF. CDR3 coding DNA: TGTGCCAGCAGCTTGTCAGGGAATAATAATGAAAAACTGTTTTTT.

The sample holds many counts of this clonotype. The V call is TRBV12-3 or TRBV12-4, the J call TRBJ2-5; TRBD2 might be the D (6 bases). This CDR3 is 13 amino acids long. V lost 6 bases and J lost 1, with 9 bases in between. CDR3 region: CASRRGTQETQYF. The CDR3 DNA sequence: TGTGCCAGCAGACGCGGGACCCAAGAGACCCAGTACTTC.

This clonotype was observed a few times. This chain links TRBV19 with TRBJ2-7; D may correspond to TRBD1 or TRBD2 (5 bases each). CDR3 length: 14 residues. CDR1 and CDR2 from the germline V gene are LNHDA and SQIVND (reference sequence). CDR3 loop: CAAGARFGSYEQYF. In DNA, the CDR3 is TGTGCGGCCGGGGCTAGGTTCGGCTCCTACGAGCAGTACTTC. The full variable domain, rest sourced from reference TRBV19 and TRBJ2-7, is DGGITQSPKYLFRKEGQNVTLSCEQNLNHDAMYWYRQDPGQGLRLIYYSQIVNDFQKGDIAEGYSVSREKKESFPLTVTSAQKNPTAFYLCAAGARFGSYEQYFGPGTRLTVT.

This clonotype was counted ten times or more. This chain links TRBV7-2 with TRBJ2-5, with D possibly TRBD1 on 5 matching bases. Trimming took 5 bases from V and 2 from J, leaving 18 bases between them. The CDR3 extends over 16 amino acids. Germline V CDR1 and CDR2: SGHTA, FQGNSA. The CDR3 here is CASSRQLSPPQETQYF. Here the CDR3 DNA reads TGTGCCAGCAGCAGACAGTTATCCCCCCCGCAAGAGACCCAGTACTTC.

V is TRBV4-1 and J is TRBJ2-3, with 7 bases aligning to TRBD2. CDR1 MGHRA and CDR2 YSYEKL come from the germline V gene. CDR3 length equals 16 residues. J was trimmed by 0 bases and V by 2 bases; bases with no gene match: 5. The CDR3 bases are TGCGCCAGCAGCCAACAGCGGGAACCTAGCACAGATACGCAGTATTTT. It translates to CASSQQREPSTDTQYF.

This clonotype was detected once. A much larger clone is a single base away; this may be a read error. CDR3 DNA: TGCGCCAGCAGCTTGAATAAAGGCATGAGCACTGAAGCTTTCTTT. Its translation: CASSLNKGMSTEAFF. V gene TRBV5-1 combines with J gene TRBJ1-1; no clear D gene. Germline V gene lookup returns CDR1 SGHRS and CDR2 YFSETQ. This CDR3 region has 15 residues. V lost 1 base, J lost 4 bases, and 14 bases lay in between. The full variable domain, its missing parts supplied by reference TRBV5-1 and TRBJ1-1, is KAGVTQTPRYLIKTRGQQVTLSCSPISGHRSVSWYQQTPGQGLQFLFEYFSETQRNKGNFPGRFSGRQFSNSRSEMNVSTLELGDSALYLCASSLNKGMSTEAFFGQGTRLTVV.